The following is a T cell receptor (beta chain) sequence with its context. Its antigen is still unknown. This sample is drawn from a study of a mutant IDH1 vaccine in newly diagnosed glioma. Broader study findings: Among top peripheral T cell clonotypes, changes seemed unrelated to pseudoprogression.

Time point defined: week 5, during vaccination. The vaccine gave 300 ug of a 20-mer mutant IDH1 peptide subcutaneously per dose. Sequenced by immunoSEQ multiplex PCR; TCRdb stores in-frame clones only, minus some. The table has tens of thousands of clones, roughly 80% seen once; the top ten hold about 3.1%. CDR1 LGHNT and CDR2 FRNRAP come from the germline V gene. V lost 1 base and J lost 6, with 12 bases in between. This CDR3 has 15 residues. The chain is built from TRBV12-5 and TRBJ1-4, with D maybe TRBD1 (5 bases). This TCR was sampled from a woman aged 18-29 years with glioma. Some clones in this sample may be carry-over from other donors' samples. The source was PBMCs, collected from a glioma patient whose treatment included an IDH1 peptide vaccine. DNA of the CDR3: TGTGCTAGTGGTTTGGGATCCGGGACTTATGAAAAACTGTTTTTT. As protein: CASGLGSGTYEKLFF. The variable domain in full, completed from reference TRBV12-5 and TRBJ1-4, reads DARVTQTPRHKVTEMGQEVTMRCQPILGHNTVFWYRQTMMQGLELLAYFRNRAPLDDSGMPKDRFSAEMPDATLATLKIQPSEPRDSAVYFCASGLGSGTYEKLFFGSGTQLSVL.